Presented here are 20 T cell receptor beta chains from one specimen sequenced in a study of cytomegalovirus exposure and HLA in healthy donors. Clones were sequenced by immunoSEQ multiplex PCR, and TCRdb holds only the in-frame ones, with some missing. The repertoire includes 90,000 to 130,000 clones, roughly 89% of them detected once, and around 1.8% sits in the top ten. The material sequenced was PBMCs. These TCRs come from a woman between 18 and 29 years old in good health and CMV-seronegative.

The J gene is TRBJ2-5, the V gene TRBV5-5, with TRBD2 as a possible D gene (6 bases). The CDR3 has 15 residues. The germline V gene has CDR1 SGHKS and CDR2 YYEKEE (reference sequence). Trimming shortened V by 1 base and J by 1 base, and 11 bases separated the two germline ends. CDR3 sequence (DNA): TGTGCCAGCAGCTTGAGAGGGAGGCTCCAAGAGACCCAGTACTTC. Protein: CASSLRGRLQETQYF.

The DNA for the CDR3 is TGTGCCAGCAGCCACCGGAGGGACGATGGCTACACCTTC. Residues: CASSHRRDDGYTF. This chain connects TRBV5-6 to TRBJ1-2; D perhaps matches TRBD1 (5 bases). V lost 4 bases, J lost 6 bases, and 13 bases lay in between. Looked up from germline, CDR1 is SGHDT and CDR2 is YYEEEE. The CDR3 is 13 residues long.

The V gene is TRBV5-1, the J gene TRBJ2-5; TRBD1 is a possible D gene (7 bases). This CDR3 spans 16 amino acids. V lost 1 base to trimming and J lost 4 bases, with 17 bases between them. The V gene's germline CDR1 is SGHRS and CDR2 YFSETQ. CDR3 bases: TGCGCCAGCAGCTTGAGGTCAGGAGGGGGCACAGAGACCCAGTACTTC. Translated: CASSLRSGGGTETQYF.

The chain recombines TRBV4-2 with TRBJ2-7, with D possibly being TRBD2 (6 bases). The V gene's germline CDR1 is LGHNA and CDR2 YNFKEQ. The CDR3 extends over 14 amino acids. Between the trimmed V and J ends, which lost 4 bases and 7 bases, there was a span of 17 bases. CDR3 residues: CASSRSTGVGEQYF. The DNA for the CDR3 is TGTGCCAGCAGCCGCTCCACGGGGGTAGGTGAGCAGTACTTC.

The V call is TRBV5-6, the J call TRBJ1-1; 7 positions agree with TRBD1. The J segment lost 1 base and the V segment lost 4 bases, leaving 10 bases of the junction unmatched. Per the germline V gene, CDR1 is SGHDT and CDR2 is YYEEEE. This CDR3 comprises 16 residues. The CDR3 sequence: CASSPAGRGTNTEAFF. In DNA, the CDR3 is TGTGCCAGCAGCCCGGCGGGCAGGGGGACGAACACTGAAGCTTTCTTT.

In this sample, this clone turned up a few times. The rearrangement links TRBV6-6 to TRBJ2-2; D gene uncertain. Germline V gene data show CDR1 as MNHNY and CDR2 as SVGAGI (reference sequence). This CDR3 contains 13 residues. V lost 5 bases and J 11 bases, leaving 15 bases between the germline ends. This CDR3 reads CASSDFGESELFF. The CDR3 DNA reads TGTGCCAGCAGTGATTTTGGTGAGAGTGAGCTGTTTTTT.

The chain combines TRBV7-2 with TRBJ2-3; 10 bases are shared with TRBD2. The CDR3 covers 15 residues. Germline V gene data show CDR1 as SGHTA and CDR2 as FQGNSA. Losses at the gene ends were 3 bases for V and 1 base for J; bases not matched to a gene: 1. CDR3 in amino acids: CASSFLAGGTDTQYF. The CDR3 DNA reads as TGTGCCAGCAGCTTCCTAGCGGGGGGCACAGATACGCAGTATTTT.

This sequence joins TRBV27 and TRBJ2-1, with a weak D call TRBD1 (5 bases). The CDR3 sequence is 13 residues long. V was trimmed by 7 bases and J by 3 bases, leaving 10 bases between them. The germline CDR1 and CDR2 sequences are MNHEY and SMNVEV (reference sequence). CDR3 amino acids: CASISTVYNEQFF. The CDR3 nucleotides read TGTGCCAGCATTTCGACAGTCTACAATGAGCAGTTCTTC.

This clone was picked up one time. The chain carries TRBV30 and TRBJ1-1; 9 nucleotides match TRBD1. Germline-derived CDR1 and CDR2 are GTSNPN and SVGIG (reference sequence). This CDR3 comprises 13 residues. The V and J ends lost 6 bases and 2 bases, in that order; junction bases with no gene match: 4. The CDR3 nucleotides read TGTGCCTGCGGACAGGGGCTCAACACTGAAGCTTTCTTT. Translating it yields CACGQGLNTEAFF.

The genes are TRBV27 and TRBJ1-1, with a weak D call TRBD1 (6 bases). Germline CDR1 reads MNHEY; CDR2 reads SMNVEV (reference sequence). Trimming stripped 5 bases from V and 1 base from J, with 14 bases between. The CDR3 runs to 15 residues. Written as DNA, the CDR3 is TGTGCCAGCAGTCAACCCCAGGGGCCGAACACTGAAGCTTTCTTT. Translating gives CASSQPQGPNTEAFF.

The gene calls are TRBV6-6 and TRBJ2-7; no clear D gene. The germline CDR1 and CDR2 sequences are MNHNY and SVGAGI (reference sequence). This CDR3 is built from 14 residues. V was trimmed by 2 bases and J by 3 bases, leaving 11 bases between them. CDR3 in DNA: TGTGCCAGCAGTTACGTGGAACAGAGCTACGAGCAGTACTTC. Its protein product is CASSYVEQSYEQYF.

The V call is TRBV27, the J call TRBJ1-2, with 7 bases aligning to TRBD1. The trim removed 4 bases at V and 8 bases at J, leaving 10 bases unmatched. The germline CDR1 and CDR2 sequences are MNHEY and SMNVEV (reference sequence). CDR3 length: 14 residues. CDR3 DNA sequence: TGTGCCAGCAGTTCCAACCGACAGGGAGGAGGCTACACCTTC. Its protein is CASSSNRQGGGYTF.

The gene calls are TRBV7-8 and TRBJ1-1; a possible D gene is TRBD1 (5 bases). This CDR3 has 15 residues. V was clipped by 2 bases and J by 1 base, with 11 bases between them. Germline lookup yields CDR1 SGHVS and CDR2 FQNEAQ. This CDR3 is CASSLSGGRNTEAFF. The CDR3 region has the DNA TGTGCCAGCAGCTTATCGGGGGGGAGGAACACTGAAGCTTTCTTT.

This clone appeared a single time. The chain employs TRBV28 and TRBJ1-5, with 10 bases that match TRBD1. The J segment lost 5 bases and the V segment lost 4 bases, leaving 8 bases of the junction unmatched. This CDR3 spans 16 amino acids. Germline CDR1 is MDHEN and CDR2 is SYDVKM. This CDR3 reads CASSSGAGQGYQPQHF. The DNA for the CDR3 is TGTGCCAGCAGTTCAGGAGCGGGACAGGGGTATCAGCCCCAGCATTTT.

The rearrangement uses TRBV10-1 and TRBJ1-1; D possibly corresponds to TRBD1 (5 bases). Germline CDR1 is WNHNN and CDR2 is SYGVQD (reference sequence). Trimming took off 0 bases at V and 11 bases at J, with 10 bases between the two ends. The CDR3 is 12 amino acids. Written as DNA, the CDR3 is TGCGCCAGCAGTGAGTCCGGGGGTAGGGCTTTCTTT. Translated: CASSESGGRAFF.

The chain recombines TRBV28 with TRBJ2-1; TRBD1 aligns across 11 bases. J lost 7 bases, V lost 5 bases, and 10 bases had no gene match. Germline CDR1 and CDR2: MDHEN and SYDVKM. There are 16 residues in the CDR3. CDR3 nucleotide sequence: TGTGCCAGCAGTCCCCGGGACAGGGGGGATTTGAATGAGCAGTTCTTC. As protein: CASSPRDRGDLNEQFF.

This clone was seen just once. In DNA, the CDR3 is TGTGCCAGCAGGAGGACCCCCGGGGGAAAACTGTTTTTT. Protein product: CASRRTPGGKLFF. The chain carries TRBV28 and TRBJ1-4; a possible D gene is TRBD1 (5 bases). Trimming left V 6 bases short and J 10 bases short, with 15 bases between. CDR1 is MDHEN, CDR2 SYDVKM, per germline. The CDR3 spans 13 residues. The full variable domain, with the rest looked up from reference TRBV28 and TRBJ1-4, is DVKVTQSSRYLVKRTGEKVFLECVQDMDHENMFWYRQDPGLGLRLIYFSYDVKMKEKGDIPEGYSVSREKKERFSLILESASTNQTSMYLCASRRTPGGKLFFGSGTQLSVL.

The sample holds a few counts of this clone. Here the CDR3 reads CASSAQTENTEAFF. The DNA for the CDR3 is TGTGCCAGCAGTGCCCAGACTGAGAACACTGAAGCTTTCTTT. The chain recombines TRBV6-4 with TRBJ1-1; D is unresolved. V dropped 4 bases and J dropped 1 base, with 10 bases sitting between them. CDR3 length: 14 residues. The germline gives CDR1 MRHNA, CDR2 SNTAGT.

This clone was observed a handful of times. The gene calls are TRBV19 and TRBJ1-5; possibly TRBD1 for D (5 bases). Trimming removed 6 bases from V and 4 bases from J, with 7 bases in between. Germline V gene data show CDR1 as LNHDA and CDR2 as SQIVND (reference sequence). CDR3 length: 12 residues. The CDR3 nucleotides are TGTGCCAGTAGCCAGGGTAATCAGCCCCAGCATTTT. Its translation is CASSQGNQPQHF.

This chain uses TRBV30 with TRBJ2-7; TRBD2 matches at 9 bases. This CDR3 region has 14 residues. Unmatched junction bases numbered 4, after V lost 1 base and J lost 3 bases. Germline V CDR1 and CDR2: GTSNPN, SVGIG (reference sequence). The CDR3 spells CAWSETSGFYEQYF. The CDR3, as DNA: TGTGCCTGGAGTGAGACTAGCGGTTTCTACGAGCAGTACTTC. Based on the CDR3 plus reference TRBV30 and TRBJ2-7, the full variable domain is SQTIHQWPATLVQPVGSPLSLECTVEGTSNPNLYWYRQAAGRGLQLLFYSVGIGQISSEVPQNLSASRPQDRQFILSSKKLLLSDSGFYLCAWSETSGFYEQYFGPGTRLTVT.